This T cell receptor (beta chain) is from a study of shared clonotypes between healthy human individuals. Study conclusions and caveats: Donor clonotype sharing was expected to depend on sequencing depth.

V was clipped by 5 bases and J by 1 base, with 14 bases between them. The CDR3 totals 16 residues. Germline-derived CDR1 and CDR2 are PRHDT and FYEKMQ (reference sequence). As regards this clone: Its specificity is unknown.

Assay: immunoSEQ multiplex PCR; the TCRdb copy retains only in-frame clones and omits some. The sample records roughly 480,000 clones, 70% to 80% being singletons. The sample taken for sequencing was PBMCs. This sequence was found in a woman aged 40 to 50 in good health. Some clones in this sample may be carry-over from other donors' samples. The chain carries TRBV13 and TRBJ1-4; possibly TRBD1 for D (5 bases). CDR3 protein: CASSPPGWETNEKLFF. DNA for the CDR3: TGTGCCAGCAGCCCCCCAGGGTGGGAAACTAATGAAAAACTGTTTTTT.